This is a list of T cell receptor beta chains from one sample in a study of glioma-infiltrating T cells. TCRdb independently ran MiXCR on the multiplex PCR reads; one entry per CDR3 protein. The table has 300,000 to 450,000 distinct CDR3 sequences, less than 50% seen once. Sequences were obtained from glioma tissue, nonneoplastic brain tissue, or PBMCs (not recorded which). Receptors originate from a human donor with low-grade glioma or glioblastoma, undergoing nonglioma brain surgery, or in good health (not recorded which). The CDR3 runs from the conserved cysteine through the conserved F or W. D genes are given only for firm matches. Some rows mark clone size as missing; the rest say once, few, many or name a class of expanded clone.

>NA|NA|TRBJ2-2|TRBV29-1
CSVTGTLNTGELFF
TGCAGCGTTACCGGGACACTTAACACCGGGGAGCTGTTTTTT
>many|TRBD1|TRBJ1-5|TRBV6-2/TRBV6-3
CASSYLSGGIQPQHF
TGTGCCAGCAGTTACTTGTCAGGGGGGATTCAGCCCCAGCATTTT
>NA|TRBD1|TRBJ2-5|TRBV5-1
CASSLPGQGRETQYF
TGCGCCAGCAGCTTACCGGGACAGGGTAGAGAGACCCAGTACTTC
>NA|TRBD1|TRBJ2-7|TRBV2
CASSSPGQTSYEQYF
TGTGCCAGCAGCTCACCGGGACAGACTTCCTACGAGCAGTACTTC
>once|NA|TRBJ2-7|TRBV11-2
CASSVRGVYEQYF
TGTGCCAGCAGCGTAAGAGGTGTCTACGAGCAGTACTTC
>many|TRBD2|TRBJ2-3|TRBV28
CASCPGGSGTDTQYF
TGTGCCAGTTGCCCGGGGGGATCCGGCACAGATACGCAGTATTTT
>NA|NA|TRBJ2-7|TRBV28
CASRGRGYEQCF
TGTGCCAGCAGGGGACGAGGATACGAGCAGTGCTTC
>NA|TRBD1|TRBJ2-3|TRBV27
CASTLIGTGGLTPTDTQYF
TGTGCCAGCACCCTCATTGGGACAGGGGGTCTGACCCCCACAGATACGCAGTATTTT
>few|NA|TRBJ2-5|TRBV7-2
CASSPPGRQETQYF
TGTGCCAGCAGCCCTCCCGGACGGCAAGAGACCCAGTACTTC
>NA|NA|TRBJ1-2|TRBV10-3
CAISGGEGGYTF
TGTGCCATCAGTGGAGGTGAGGGAGGCTACACCTTC
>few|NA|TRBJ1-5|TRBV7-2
CASSLDGINQPQHF
TGTGCCAGCAGCTTAGACGGTATCAATCAGCCCCAGCATTTT
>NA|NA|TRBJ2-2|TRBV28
CASRAGAGNTGELFF
TGTGCCAGCAGGGCCGGGGCAGGGAACACCGGGGAGCTGTTTTTT
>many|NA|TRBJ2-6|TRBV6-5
CASSYSPGAGANVLTF
TGTGCCAGCAGTTACTCACCAGGGGCTGGGGCCAACGTCCTGACTTTC
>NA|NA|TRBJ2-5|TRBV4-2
CASSQDRTRRDGQETQYF
TGTGCCAGCAGCCAAGATAGGACCCGTCGGGACGGGCAAGAGACCCAGTACTTC
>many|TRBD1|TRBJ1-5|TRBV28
CASSSMTGASNQPQHF
TGTGCCAGCAGTTCAATGACAGGGGCGAGCAATCAGCCCCAGCATTTT
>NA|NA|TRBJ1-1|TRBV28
CASRPTGTEAFF
TGTGCCAGCAGGCCGACGGGGACTGAAGCTTTCTTT
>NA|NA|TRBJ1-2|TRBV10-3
CAIGRDPTNYGYTF
TGTGCCATCGGACGGGACCCTACTAACTATGGCTACACCTTC
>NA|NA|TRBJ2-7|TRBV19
CASSQGSGFEQYF
TGTGCAAGTAGTCAGGGGAGCGGATTCGAGCAGTACTTC
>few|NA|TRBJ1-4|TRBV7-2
CASSLGLAGANEKLFF
TGTGCCAGCAGCTTAGGCTTGGCAGGGGCCAATGAAAAACTGTTTTTT
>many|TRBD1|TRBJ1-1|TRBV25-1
CASSEWGQGALMNTEAFF
TGTGCCAGCAGTGAATGGGGACAGGGGGCGCTGATGAACACTGAAGCTTTCTTT
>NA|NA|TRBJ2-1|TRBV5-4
CASSLGDYNEQFF
TGTGCCAGCAGCTTAGGGGACTACAATGAGCAGTTCTTC
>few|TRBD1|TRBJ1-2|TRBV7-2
CASSQGQIYGYTF
TGTGCCAGCAGCCAGGGACAGATATATGGCTACACCTTC
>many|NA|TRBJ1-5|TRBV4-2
CASSQKGIIGNQPQHF
TGTGCCAGCAGCCAGAAAGGTATCATCGGCAATCAGCCCCAGCATTTT
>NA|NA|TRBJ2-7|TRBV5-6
CASSPLGQLYEQYF
TGTGCCAGCAGCCCGCTGGGGCAACTCTACGAGCAGTACTTC
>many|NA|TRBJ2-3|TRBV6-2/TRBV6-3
CASSYSLGGAQPDTQYF
TGTGCCAGCAGTTACTCCCTTGGGGGAGCTCAGCCAGATACGCAGTATTTT
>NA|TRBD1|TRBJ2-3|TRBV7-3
CASSFGTGVTDTQYF
TGTGCCAGCAGCTTCGGGACAGGGGTCACAGATACGCAGTATTTT
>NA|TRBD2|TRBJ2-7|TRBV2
CASASGVNPYEQYF
TGTGCCAGCGCTAGCGGAGTCAACCCCTACGAGCAGTACTTC
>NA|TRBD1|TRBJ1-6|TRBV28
CASSLWAGTGGLGSRLHF
TGTGCCAGCAGTTTATGGGCAGGGACAGGGGGCTTAGGTTCACGCCTCCACTTT
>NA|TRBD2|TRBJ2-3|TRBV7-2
CASSSQRGDTQYF
TGTGCCAGCAGCTCACAGCGGGGAGATACGCAGTATTTT
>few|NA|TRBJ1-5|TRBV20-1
CSARDRSEANQPQHF
TGCAGTGCTAGAGATCGGAGCGAGGCCAATCAGCCCCAGCATTTT
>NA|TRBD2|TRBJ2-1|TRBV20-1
CSAAPYLRGDNEQFF
TGCAGTGCTGCCCCCTATTTACGGGGGGACAATGAGCAGTTCTTC
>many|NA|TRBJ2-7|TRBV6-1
CASSPRDNHVGYF
TGTGCCAGCAGTCCCCGGGACAACCACGTGGGGTACTTC
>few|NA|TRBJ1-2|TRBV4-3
CASSQDGQGNYGYTF
TGCGCCAGCAGCCAAGATGGGCAGGGCAACTATGGCTACACCTTC
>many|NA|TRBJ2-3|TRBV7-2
CASSFSVRDTQYF
TGTGCCAGCAGCTTCTCGGTTAGAGATACGCAGTATTTT
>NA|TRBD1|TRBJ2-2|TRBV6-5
CASSPFGTGDTGELFF
TGTGCCAGCAGCCCCTTCGGGACAGGGGACACCGGGGAGCTGTTTTTT
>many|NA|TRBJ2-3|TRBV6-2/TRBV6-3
CASSYLGDTQYF
TGTGCCAGCAGTTACCTCGGGGATACGCAGTATTTT
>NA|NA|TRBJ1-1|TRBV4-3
CASSQDQWGGTEAFF
TGCGCCAGCAGCCAAGATCAATGGGGGGGAACTGAAGCTTTCTTT
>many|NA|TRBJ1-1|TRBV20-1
CSASKIHTEAFF
TGCAGTGCTAGCAAGATACACACTGAAGCTTTCTTT
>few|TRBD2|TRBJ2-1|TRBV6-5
CASSRPAGEMYNEQFF
TGTGCCAGCAGTCGACCAGCGGGAGAAATGTACAATGAGCAGTTCTTC
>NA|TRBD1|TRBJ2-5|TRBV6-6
CASSYSGDRRLSGQTQYF
TGTGCCAGCAGTTACTCGGGGGACAGGCGCCTAAGTGGGCAGACCCAGTACTTC
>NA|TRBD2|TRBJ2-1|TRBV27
CASSLGLAGSYNEQFF
TGTGCCAGCAGTTTGGGACTAGCGGGCTCCTACAATGAGCAGTTCTTC
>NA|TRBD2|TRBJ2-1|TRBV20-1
CGARDLPGLAGGYEQFF
TGCGGTGCTAGAGACCTCCCGGGACTAGCGGGAGGCTATGAGCAGTTCTTC
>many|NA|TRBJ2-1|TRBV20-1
CSAKRGPDYNEQFF
TGCAGTGCTAAACGGGGGCCTGACTACAATGAGCAGTTCTTC
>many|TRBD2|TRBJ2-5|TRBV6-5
CASSYFIGGKETQYF
TGTGCCAGCAGTTACTTTATCGGGGGGAAAGAGACCCAGTACTTC
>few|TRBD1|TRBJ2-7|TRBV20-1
CSAKDRAASYEQYF
TGCAGTGCAAAGGACAGGGCCGCCTCCTACGAGCAGTACTTC
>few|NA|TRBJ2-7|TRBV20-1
CSAPGPEGVYEQYF
TGCAGTGCCCCCGGGCCAGAAGGCGTCTACGAGCAGTACTTC
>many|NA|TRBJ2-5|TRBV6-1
CASSSTGTGETQYF
TGTGCCAGCAGTTCAACAGGGACCGGGGAGACCCAGTACTTC
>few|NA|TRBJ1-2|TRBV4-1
CASSQQGDYGYTF
TGCGCCAGCAGCCAGCAAGGGGACTATGGCTACACCTTC
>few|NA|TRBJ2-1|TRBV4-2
CASSHSFGTGNNEQFF
TGTGCCAGCAGCCATAGTTTCGGGACTGGTAACAATGAGCAGTTCTTC